These 9 T cell receptor beta chains share one sample of origin, sequenced in a study of blood T cell repertoires in COVID-19. Method: immunoSEQ multiplex PCR; TCRdb's copy keeps in-frame clones and lacks some. The sample shows under 150,000 clones, about nine tenths of them seen only once. Sequencing was done on a sample of peripheral blood. The receptors were sampled from a woman aged 45 to 65 with acute or convalescent COVID-19.

The chain links TRBV30 to TRBJ1-1, with 9 nucleotides matching TRBD1. Per the germline V gene, CDR1 is GTSNPN and CDR2 is SVGIG (reference sequence). The CDR3 consists of 14 residues. The junction had 10 bases not matched to a gene; V was cut back by 7 bases and J by 4 bases. CDR3 nucleotide sequence: TGTGCCTTGATACAGGGGGCGAAGAGCACTGAAGCTTTCTTT. Its protein is CALIQGAKSTEAFF. The whole variable domain, remainder taken from reference TRBV30 and TRBJ1-1, is SQTIHQWPATLVQPVGSPLSLECTVEGTSNPNLYWYRQAAGRGLQLLFYSVGIGQISSEVPQNLSASRPQDRQFILSSKKLLLSDSGFYLCALIQGAKSTEAFFGQGTRLTVV.

For this clone: Mismatch with germline at one junction end may stem from a read error. V is TRBV19 and J is TRBJ1-4, with D uncertain. The CDR3 sequence is 14 residues long. The germline V gene encodes CDR1 LNHDA and CDR2 SQIVND (reference sequence). The CDR3 region is CASSNGRTNEKLFF. The CDR3 DNA follows: TGTGCCAGCAGTAATGGGAGGACTAATGAAAAACTGTTTTTT.

CDR3 sequence (DNA): TGCGCCAGCAGCCTTCAGGTGTTAACTGCAACTAATGAAAAACTGTTTTTT. It specifies CASSLQVLTATNEKLFF. The V gene is TRBV4-3, the J gene TRBJ1-4, with D uncertain. CDR1 is LGHNA and CDR2 is YSLEER in the germline V gene. This CDR3 is built from 17 residues. Trimming cost V 4 bases and J 0 bases, with 15 bases left between them.

V usage is TRBV28 and J usage is TRBJ2-7, with 12 bases aligning to TRBD2. Trimming took 7 bases from V and 6 from J; bases not matched to a gene: 4. From germline, CDR1 is MDHEN and CDR2 SYDVKM. This CDR3 has 13 residues. The CDR3 DNA sequence: TGTGCCAGCATCGCTAGCGGGAGGGCCGAGCAGTACTTC. Encoded protein: CASIASGRAEQYF.

This clone was found a few times. The genes are TRBV7-9 and TRBJ2-7; 10 nucleotides line up with TRBD1. Germline CDR1 reads SEHNR; CDR2 reads FQNEAQ (reference sequence). The CDR3 totals 15 residues. Trimming cost V 5 bases and J 1 base; bases outside gene matches: 5. Here the CDR3 DNA reads TGTGCCAGCAGCGCCCCGGGACAGGGGTCCTACGAGCAGTACTTC. Amino acid sequence: CASSAPGQGSYEQYF. Full variable domain (missing parts from reference TRBV7-9 and TRBJ2-7): DTGVSQNPRHKITKRGQNVTFRCDPISEHNRLYWYRQTLGQGPEFLTYFQNEAQLEKSRLLSDRFSAERPKGSFSTLEIQRTEQGDSAMYLCASSAPGQGSYEQYFGPGTRLTVT.

The chain couples TRBV6-1 to TRBJ1-5; D gene ambiguous. The CDR3 sequence is 14 residues long. Trimming removed 2 bases at V and 5 bases at J, with 10 bases between. CDR1 is MNHNS and CDR2 is SASEGT in the germline V gene. CDR3 amino acids: CASSEYTRDQPQHF. CDR3 nucleotides: TGTGCCAGCAGTGAATACACCCGGGATCAGCCCCAGCATTTT.

The V gene is TRBV4-1, the J gene TRBJ2-7, with D possibly matching TRBD2 (6 bases). Germline CDR1 MGHRA, CDR2 YSYEKL. V lost 0 bases and J 1 base, leaving 10 bases between the germline ends. The CDR3 has 15 residues. The CDR3 region has the DNA TGCGCCAGCAGCCAAGATCCTGGGGGGTCCTACGAGCAGTACTTC. Protein sequence: CASSQDPGGSYEQYF.

This clone appeared a few times. The rearrangement uses TRBV24-1 and TRBJ1-1; 8 bases agree with TRBD1. The CDR3 spans 12 residues. The germline gives CDR1 KGHDR, CDR2 SFDVKD. V lost 5 bases and J lost 6; bases outside the gene matches: 1. For the CDR3, the DNA is TGTGCCACCAGTGGGACAGGGCCTGAAGCTTTCTTT. Amino acid sequence: CATSGTGPEAFF.

This rearrangement joins TRBV7-2 to TRBJ1-2; the D is unclear. CDR3 length: 14 amino acids. V was trimmed by 5 bases and J by 7 bases, leaving 17 bases between them. Germline V lookup: CDR1 SGHTA, CDR2 FQGNSA. In nucleotides, the CDR3 is TGTGCCAGCAGCCCTCGGTCATTTCGATCTGGCTACACCTTC. Translation: CASSPRSFRSGYTF.